The table lists the clone carrying this TCR beta chain with many counts. This specimen comes from a study of T-cell reconstitution after alpha-beta-depleted transplantation in children. TCRbeta library preparation incorporated unique molecular identifiers. In TCRdb, the PCR reads were re-called with MiXCR into one record per CDR3 protein. The sample yields a few hundred thousand distinct CDR3 sequences, approximately 9.8% seen once. Germline V gene lookup returns CDR1 ENHRY and CDR2 SYGVKD. The CDR3 length is 17 residues. Between the trimmed V and J ends, which lost 3 bases and 6 bases, there was a span of 20 bases.

The sequencing used PBMCs from the stem cell graft donor, collected from the stem cell graft. This TCR came from a human donor who donated a stem cell graft to a child with SCID. The chain joins TRBV10-3 to TRBJ1-4; unclear D gene. In DNA form, the CDR3 reads TGTGCCATCAGTGAACGGCACCTGGGGTCGGAGGATGAAAAACTGTTTTTT. It is translated as CAISERHLGSEDEKLFF.